The TCR beta chain under discussion was sequenced for a study of blood T cell repertoires in COVID-19. Study-level background: Nucleic acid was either cDNA or gDNA, and it came from T cells, B-cell-depleted T cells, or PBMCs.

The CDR3 is 10 amino acids. Germline CDR1 is GTSNPN and CDR2 is SVGIG (reference sequence). V lost 7 bases and J 8 bases, leaving 8 bases between the germline ends. Clones were read by immunoSEQ multiplex PCR, and TCRdb kept only the in-frame ones, dropping some. The table has some 62,000 clones, 70% to 90% seen once. Sequences were obtained from peripheral blood. This chain links TRBV30 with TRBJ1-4; D unclear. The origin of this receptor is a woman of 80 years or more with acute or convalescent COVID-19. CDR3 coding DNA: TGTGCCTCCTCCAGGGAAAAACTGTTTTTT. Protein: CASSREKLFF.